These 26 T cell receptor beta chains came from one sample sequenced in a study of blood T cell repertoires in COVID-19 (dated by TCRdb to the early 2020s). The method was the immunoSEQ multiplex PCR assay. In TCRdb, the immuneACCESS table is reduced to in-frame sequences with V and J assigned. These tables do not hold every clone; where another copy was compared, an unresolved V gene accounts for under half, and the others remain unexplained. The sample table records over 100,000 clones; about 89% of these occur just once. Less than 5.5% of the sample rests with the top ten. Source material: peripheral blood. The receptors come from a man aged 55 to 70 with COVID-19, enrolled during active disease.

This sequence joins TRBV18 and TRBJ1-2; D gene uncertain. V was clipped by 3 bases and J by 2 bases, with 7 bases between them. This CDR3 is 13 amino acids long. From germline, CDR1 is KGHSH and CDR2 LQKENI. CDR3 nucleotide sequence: TGTGCCAGCTCACCTCAGGAAAACTATGGCTACACCTTC. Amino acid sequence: CASSPQENYGYTF.

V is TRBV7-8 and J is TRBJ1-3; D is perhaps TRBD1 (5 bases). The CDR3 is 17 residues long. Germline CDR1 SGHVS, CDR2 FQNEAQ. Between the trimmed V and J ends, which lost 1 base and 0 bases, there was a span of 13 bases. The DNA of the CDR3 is TGTGCCAGCAGCTTAGAGGTCAGGGCCGGCTCTGGAAACACCATATATTTT. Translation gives CASSLEVRAGSGNTIYF.

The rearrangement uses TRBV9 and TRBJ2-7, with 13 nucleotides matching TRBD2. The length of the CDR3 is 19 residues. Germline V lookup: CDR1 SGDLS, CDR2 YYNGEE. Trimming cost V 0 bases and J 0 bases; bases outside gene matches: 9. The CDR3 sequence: CASSVGPGLAGLSSYEQYF. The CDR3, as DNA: TGTGCCAGCAGCGTAGGGCCGGGACTAGCGGGGCTGAGCTCCTACGAGCAGTACTTC.

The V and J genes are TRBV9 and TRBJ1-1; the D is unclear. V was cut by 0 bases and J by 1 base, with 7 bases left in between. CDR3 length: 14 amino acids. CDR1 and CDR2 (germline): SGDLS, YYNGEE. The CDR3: CASSVVAENTEAFF. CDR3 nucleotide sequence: TGTGCCAGCAGCGTAGTTGCAGAGAACACTGAAGCTTTCTTT.

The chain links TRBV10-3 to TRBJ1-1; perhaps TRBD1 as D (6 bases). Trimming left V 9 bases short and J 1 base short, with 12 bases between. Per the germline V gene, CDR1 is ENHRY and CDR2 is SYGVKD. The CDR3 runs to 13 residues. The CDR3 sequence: CAIRDTQNTEAFF. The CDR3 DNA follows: TGTGCCATACGGGACACTCAGAACACTGAAGCTTTCTTT.

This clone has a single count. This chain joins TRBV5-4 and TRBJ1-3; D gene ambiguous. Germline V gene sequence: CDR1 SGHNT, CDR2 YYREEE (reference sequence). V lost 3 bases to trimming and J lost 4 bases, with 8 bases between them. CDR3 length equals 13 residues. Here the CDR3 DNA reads TGTGCCAGCAGCTCGGCCGGGGGAAACACCATATATTTT. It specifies CASSSAGGNTIYF.

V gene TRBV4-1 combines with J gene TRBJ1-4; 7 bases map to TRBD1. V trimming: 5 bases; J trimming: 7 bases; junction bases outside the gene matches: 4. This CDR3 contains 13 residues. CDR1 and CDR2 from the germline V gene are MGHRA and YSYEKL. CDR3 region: CASSAGTAEKLFF. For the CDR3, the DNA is TGCGCCAGCAGCGCCGGGACAGCTGAAAAACTGTTTTTT.

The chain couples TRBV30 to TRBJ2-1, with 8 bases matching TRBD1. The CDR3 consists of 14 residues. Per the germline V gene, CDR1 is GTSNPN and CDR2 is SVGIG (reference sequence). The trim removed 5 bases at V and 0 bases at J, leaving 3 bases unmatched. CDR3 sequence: CAWDRGISYNEQFF. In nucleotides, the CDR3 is TGTGCCTGGGACAGGGGAATCTCCTACAATGAGCAGTTCTTC. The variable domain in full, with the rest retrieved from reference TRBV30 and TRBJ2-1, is SQTIHQWPATLVQPVGSPLSLECTVEGTSNPNLYWYRQAAGRGLQLLFYSVGIGQISSEVPQNLSASRPQDRQFILSSKKLLLSDSGFYLCAWDRGISYNEQFFGPGTRLTVL.

As DNA, the CDR3 is TGCGCCAGCAGCTTGGTGGGGGGGCTCAGGGAAAAACTGTTTTTT. Residues: CASSLVGGLREKLFF. J is TRBJ1-4 and V is TRBV5-1, with a tentative D call TRBD1 (6 bases). CDR1 and CDR2 from the germline V gene are SGHRS and YFSETQ. V lost 0 bases and J 8 bases, leaving 14 bases between the germline ends. CDR3 length: 15 amino acids.

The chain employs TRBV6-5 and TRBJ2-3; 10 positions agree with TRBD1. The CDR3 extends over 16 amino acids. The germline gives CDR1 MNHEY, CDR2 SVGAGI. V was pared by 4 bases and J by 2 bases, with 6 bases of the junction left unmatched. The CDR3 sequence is CASSLFGTGDTDTQYF. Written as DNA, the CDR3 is TGTGCCAGCAGTTTATTTGGGACAGGGGACACAGATACGCAGTATTTT.

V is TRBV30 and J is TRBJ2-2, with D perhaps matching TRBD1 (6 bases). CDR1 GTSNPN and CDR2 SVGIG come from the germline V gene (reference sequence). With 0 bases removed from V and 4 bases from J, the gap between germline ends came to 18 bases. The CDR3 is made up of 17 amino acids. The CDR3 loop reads CAWSVQPQLRGTGELFF. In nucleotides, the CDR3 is TGTGCCTGGAGTGTACAGCCACAACTCAGGGGCACCGGGGAGCTGTTTTTT.

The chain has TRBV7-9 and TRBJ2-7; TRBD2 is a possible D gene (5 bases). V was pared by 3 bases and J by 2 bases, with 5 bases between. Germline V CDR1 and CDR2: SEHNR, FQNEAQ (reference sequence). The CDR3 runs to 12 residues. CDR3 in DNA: TGTGCCAGCAGCTTCGGGACCTACGAGCAGTACTTC. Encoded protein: CASSFGTYEQYF.

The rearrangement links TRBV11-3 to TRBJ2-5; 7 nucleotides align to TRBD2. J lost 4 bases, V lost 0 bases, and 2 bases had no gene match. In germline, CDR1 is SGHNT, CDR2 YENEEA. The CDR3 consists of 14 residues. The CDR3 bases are TGTGCCAGCAGCTTAGATTCGGGGGGAGAGACCCAGTACTTC. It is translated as CASSLDSGGETQYF.

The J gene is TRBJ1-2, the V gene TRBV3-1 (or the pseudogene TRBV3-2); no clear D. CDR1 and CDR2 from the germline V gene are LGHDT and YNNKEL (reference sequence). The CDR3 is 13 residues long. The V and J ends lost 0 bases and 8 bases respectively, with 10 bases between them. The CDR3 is CASSQDPGAGYTF. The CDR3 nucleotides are TGTGCCAGCAGCCAAGACCCCGGAGCCGGCTACACCTTC.

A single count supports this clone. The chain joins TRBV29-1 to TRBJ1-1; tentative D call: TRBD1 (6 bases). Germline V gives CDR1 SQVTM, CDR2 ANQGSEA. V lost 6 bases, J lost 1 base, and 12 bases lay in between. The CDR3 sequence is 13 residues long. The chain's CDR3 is CSVVTGSNTEAFF. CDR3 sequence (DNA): TGCAGCGTGGTAACAGGGTCGAACACTGAAGCTTTCTTT.

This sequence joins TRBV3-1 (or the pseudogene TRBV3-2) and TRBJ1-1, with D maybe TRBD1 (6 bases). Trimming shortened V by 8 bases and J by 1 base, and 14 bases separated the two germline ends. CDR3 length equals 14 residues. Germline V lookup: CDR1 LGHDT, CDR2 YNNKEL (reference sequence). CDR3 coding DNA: TGTGCCAGCGGAGAACAGGGAACGAACACTGAAGCTTTCTTT. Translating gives CASGEQGTNTEAFF.

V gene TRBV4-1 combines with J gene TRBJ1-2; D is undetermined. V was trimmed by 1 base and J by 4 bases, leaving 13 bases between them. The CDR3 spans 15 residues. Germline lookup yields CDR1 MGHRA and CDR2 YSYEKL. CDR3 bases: TGCGCCAGCAGCCAAGTCTTAGCAGCGATCTATGGCTACACCTTC. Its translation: CASSQVLAAIYGYTF.

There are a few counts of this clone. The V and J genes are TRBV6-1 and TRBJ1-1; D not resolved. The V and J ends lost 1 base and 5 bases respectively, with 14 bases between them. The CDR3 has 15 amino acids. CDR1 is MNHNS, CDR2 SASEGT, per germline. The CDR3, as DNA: TGTGCCAGCAGTGAAGGATCAAGGGCGGGAACTGAAGCTTTCTTT. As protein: CASSEGSRAGTEAFF.

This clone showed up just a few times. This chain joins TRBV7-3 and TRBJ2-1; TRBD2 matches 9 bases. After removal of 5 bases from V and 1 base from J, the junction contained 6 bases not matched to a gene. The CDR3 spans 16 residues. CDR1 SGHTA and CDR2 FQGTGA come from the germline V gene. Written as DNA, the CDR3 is TGTGCCAGCAGCCCGAACAGCGGGGGGTCCTACAATGAGCAGTTCTTC. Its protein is CASSPNSGGSYNEQFF. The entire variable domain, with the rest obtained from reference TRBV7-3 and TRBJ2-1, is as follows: GAGVSQTPSNKVTEKGKYVELRCDPISGHTALYWYRQSLGQGPEFLIYFQGTGAADDSGLPNDRFFAVRPEGSVSTLKIQRTERGDSAVYLCASSPNSGGSYNEQFFGPGTRLTVL.

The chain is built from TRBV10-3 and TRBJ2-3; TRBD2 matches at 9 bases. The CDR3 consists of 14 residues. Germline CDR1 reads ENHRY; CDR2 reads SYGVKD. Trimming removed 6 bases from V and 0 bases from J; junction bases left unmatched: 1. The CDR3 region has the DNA TGTGCCATCAGGGCGGGAGGGAGCACAGATACGCAGTATTTT. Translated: CAIRAGGSTDTQYF.

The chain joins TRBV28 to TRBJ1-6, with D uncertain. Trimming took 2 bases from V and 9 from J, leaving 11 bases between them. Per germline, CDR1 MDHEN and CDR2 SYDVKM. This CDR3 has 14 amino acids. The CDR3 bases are TGTGCCAGCAGTTTAACCACACCCCGTTCACCCCTCCACTTT. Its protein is CASSLTTPRSPLHF.

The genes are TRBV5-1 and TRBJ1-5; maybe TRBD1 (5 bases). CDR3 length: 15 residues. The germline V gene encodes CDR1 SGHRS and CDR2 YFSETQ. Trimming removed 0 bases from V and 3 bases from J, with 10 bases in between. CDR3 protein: CASSLGDSYNQPQHF. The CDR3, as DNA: TGCGCCAGCAGCTTGGGCGACAGTTACAATCAGCCCCAGCATTTT.

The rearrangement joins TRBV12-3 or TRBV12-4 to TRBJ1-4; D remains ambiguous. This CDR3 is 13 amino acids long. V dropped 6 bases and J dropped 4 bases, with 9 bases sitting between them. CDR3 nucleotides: TGTGCCAGCAGGGTGGGCAGTAATGAAAAACTGTTTTTT. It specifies CASRVGSNEKLFF.

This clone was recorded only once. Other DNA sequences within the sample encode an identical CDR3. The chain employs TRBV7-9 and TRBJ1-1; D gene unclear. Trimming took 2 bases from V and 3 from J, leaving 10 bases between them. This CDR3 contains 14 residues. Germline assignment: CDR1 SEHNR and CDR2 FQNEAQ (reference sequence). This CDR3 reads CASSLRSGDTEAFF. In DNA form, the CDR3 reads TGTGCCAGCAGCTTAAGGTCCGGGGACACTGAAGCTTTCTTT.

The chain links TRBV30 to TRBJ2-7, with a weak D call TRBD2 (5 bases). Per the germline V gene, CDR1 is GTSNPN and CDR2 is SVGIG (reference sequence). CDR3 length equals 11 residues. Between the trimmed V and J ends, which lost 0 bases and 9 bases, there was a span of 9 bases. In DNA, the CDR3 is TGTGCCTGGAGTGTGAGGGCGGCGCAGTACTTC. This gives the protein CAWSVRAAQYF.

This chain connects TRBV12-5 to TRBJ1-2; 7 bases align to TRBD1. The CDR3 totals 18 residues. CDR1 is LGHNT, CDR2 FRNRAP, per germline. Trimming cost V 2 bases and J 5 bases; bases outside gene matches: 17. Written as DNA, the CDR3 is TGTGCTAGTGGTTTGCAAAAACTAGGGACAGAGGAATGGTATGGCTACACCTTC. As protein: CASGLQKLGTEEWYGYTF. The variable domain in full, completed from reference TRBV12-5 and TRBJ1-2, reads DARVTQTPRHKVTEMGQEVTMRCQPILGHNTVFWYRQTMMQGLELLAYFRNRAPLDDSGMPKDRFSAEMPDATLATLKIQPSEPRDSAVYFCASGLQKLGTEEWYGYTFGSGTRLTVV.